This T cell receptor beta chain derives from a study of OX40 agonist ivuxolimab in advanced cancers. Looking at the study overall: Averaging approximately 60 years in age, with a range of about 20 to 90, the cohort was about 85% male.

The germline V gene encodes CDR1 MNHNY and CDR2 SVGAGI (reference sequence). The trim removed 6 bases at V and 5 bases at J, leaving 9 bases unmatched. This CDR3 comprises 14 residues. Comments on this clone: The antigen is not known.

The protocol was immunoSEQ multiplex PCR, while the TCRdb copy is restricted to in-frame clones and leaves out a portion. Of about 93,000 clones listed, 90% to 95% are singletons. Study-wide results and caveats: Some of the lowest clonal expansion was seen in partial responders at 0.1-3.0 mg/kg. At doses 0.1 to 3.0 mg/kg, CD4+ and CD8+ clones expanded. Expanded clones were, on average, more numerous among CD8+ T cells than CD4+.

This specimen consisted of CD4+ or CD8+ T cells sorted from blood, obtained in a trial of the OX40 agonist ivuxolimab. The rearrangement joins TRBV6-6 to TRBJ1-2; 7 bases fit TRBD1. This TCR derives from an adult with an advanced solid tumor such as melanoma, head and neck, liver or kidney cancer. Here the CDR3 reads CASSRQGDFYGYTF. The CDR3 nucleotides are TGTGCCAGCAGCAGACAGGGAGACTTTTATGGCTACACCTTC.